This TCR beta chain was profiled in a study of T cells in Graves' hyperthyroidism and ophthalmopathy. Study in general: Before any treatment, at initial diagnosis, peripheral blood was collected.

Researchers took RNA transcripts and amplified the TCR beta CDR3 regions from them. HTBI primers drove first-round RT-PCR of the TCR CDR3. MiXCR, applied by TCRdb to the multiplex PCR reads, yields one record per CDR3 protein. The sample lists about 590,000 distinct CDR3 sequences; about a sixth were seen once. In its sample, this clonotype was seen a few times. As yet, its antigen is unknown. V lost 4 bases and J lost 4; bases outside the gene matches: 8. From germline, CDR1 is SGDLS and CDR2 YYNGEE. The CDR3 is made up of 15 amino acids. It was considered stable Graves' hyperthyroidism when ophthalmopathy did not progress within 18 months. Reasons for excluding patients were uncontrolled infection, other autoimmune disease, pregnancy or lactation. Notes on the study in general: In blood, most of the thyroid clonotypes expanded above 0.001 were also present.

This TCR derives from a woman aged 25 to 45 with Graves' hyperthyroidism. This chain uses TRBV9 with TRBJ2-1; TRBD2 matches 7 bases. Sequencing was done on a sample of blood. CDR3 region: CASSLSSGIYNEQFF. In nucleotides, the CDR3 is TGTGCCAGCAGCCTCTCCAGCGGGATTTACAATGAGCAGTTCTTC. The complete variable domain, with remaining parts taken from reference TRBV9 and TRBJ2-1, reads DSGVTQTPKHLITATGQRVTLRCSPRSGDLSVYWYQQSLDQGLQFLIQYYNGEERAKGNILERFSAQQFPDLHSELNLSSLELGDSALYFCASSLSSGIYNEQFFGPGTRLTVL.